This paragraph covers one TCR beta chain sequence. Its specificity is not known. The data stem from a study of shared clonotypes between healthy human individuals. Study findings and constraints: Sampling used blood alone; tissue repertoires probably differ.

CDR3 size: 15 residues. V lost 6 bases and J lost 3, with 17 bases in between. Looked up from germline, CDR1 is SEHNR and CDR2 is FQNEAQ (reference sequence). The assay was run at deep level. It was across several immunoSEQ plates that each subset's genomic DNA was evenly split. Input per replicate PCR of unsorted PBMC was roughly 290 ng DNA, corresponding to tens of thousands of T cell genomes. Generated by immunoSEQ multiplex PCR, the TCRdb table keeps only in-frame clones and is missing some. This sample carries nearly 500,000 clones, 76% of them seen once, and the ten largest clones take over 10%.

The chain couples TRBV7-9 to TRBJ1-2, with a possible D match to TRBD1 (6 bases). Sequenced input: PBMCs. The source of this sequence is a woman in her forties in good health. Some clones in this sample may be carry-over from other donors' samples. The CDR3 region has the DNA TGTGCCAGCAGACCCCAGGGGAACCCTCACTATGGCTACACCTTC. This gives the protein CASRPQGNPHYGYTF.